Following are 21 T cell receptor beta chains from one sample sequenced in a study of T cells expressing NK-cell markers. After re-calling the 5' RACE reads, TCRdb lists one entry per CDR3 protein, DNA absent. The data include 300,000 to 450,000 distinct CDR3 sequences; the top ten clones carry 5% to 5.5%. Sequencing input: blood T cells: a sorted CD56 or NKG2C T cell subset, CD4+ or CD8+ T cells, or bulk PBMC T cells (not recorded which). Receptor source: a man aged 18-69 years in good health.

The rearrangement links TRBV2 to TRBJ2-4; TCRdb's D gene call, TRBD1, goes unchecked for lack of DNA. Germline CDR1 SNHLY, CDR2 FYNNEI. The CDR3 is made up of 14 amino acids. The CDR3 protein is CASSEADRGNIQYF.

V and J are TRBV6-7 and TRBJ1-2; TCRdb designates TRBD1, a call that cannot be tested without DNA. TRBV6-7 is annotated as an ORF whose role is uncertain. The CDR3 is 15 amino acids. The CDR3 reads CASSCHRVNEYGYTF.

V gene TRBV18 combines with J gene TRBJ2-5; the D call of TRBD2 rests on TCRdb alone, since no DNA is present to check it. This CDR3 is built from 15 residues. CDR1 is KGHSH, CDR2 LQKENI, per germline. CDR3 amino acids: CASSPFSAGTETQYF.

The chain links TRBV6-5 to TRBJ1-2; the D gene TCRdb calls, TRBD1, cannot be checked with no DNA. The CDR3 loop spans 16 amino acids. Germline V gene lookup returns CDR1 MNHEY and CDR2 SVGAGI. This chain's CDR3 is CASSLRIQGAHHSYTF.

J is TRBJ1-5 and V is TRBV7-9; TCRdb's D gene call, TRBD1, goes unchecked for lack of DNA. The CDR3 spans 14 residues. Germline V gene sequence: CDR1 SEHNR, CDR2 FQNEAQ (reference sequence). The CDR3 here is CASSRQGGLQPQHF. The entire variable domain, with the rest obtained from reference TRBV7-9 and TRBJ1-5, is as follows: DTGVSQNPRHKITKRGQNVTFRCDPISEHNRLYWYRQTLGQGPEFLTYFQNEAQLEKSRLLSDRFSAERPKGSFSTLEIQRTEQGDSAMYLCASSRQGGLQPQHFGDGTRLSIL.

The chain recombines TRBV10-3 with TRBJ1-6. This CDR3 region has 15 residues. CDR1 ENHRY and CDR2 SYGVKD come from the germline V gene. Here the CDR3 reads CAISGGDTEHSPLHF.

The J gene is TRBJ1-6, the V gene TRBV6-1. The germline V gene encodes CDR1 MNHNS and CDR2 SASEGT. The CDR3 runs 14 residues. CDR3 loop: CASTRALDNSPLHF.

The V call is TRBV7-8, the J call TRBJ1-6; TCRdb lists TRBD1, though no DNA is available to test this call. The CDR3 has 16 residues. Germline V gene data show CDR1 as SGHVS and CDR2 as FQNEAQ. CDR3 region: CASSLEGVSYNSPLHF.

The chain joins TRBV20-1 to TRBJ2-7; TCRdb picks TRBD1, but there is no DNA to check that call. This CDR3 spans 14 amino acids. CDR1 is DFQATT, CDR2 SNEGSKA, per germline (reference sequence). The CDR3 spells CSAEPGQAGRGQYF.

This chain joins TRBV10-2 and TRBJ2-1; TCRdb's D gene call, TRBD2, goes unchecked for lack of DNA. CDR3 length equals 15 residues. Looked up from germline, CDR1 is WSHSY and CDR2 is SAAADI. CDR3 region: CAGRTSEATDNEQFF.

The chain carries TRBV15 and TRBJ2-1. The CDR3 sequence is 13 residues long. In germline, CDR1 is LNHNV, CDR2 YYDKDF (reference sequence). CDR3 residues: CATSREYRIEQFF. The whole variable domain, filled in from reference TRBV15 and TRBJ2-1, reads DAMVIQNPRYQVTQFGKPVTLSCSQTLNHNVMYWYQQKSSQAPKLLFHYYDKDFNNEADTPDNFQSRRPNTSFCFLDIRSPGLGDTAMYLCATSREYRIEQFFGPGTRLTVL.

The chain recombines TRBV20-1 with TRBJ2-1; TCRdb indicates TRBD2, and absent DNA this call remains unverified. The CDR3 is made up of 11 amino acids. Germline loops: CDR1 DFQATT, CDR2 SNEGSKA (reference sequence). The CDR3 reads CSAGLRVLQFF.

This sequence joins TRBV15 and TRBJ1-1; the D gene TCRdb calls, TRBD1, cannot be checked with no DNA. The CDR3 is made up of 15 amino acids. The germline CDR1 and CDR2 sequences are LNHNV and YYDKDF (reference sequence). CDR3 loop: CATSRDRGLATEAFF.

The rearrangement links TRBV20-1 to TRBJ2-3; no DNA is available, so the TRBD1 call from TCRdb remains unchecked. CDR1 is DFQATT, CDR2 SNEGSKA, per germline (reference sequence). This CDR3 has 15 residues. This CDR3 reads CSARDRERSTDTQYF.

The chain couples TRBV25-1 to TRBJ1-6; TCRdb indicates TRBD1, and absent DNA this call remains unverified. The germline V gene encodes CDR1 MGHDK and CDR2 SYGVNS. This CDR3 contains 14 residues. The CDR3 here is CASSRTGVNSPLHF.

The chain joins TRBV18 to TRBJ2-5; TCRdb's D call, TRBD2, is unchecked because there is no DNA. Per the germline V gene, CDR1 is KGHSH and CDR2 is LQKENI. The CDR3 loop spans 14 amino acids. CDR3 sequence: CASSRTSGKETQYF.

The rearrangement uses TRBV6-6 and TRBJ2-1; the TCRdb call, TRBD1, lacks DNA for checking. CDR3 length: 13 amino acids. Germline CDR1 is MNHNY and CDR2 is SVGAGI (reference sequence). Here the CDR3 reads CASSSPTGGEQFF.

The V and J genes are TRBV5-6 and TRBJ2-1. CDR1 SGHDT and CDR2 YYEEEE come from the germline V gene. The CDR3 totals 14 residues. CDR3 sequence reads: CASSQPRMYNEQFF.

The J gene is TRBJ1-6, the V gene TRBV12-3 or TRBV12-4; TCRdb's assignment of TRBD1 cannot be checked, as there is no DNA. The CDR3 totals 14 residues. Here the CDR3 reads CASSRGDNNSPLHF.

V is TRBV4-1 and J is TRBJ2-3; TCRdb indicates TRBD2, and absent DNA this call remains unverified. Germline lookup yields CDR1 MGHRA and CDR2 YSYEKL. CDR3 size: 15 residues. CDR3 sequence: CASSQSSRGTDTQYF.

The CDR3 is CASSRDIRGRDTQYF. The chain uses TRBV6-1 and TRBJ2-3; TCRdb's D call of TRBD1 is untestable without DNA. Per germline, CDR1 MNHNS and CDR2 SASEGT. CDR3 length: 15 amino acids.